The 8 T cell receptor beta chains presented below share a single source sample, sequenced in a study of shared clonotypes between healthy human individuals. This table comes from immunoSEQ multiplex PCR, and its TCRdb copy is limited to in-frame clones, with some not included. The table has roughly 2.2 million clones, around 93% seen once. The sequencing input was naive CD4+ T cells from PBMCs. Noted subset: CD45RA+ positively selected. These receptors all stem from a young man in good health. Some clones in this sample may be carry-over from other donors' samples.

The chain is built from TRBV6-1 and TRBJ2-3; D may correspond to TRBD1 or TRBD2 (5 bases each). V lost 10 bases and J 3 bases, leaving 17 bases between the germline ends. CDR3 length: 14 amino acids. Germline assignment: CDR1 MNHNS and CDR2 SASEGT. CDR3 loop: CATRPPGGTDTQYF. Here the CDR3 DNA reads TGTGCCACCCGACCGCCTGGGGGTACAGATACGCAGTATTTT.

CDR3 amino acids: CASTSIGEQRQSTGELFF. CDR3 nucleotides: TGTGCCAGTACTTCCATAGGGGAACAGAGACAGAGCACCGGGGAGCTGTTTTTT. The chain has TRBV19 and TRBJ2-2; possible D gene TRBD1, 5 bases. Trimming cost V 7 bases and J 4 bases, with 25 bases left between them. The CDR3 length is 18 residues. Germline values: CDR1 LNHDA, CDR2 SQIVND (reference sequence).

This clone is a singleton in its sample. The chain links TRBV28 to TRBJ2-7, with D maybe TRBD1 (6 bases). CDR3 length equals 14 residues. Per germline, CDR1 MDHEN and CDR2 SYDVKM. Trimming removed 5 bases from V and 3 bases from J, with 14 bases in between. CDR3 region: CASSEGTLSYEQYF. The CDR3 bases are TGTGCCAGCAGTGAAGGGACACTCAGCTACGAGCAGTACTTC.

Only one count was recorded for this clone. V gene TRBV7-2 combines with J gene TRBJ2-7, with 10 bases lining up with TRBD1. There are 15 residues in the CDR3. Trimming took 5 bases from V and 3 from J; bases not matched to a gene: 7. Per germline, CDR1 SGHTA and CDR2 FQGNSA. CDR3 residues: CASSLTGTGDYEQYF. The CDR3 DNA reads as TGTGCCAGCAGCCTAACCGGGACAGGGGACTACGAGCAGTACTTC.

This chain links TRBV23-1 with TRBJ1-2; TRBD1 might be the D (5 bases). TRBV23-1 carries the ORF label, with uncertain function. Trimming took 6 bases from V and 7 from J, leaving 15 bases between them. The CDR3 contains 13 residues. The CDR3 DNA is TGCGCCAGCAGCGCTAGGGACCCTGGTGGCTACACCTTC. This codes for CASSARDPGGYTF.

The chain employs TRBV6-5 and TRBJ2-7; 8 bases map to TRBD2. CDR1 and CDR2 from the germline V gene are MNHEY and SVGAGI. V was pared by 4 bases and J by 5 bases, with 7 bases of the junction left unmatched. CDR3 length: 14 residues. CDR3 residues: CASSSPGLVDEQYF. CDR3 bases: TGTGCCAGCAGTTCCCCGGGACTAGTCGACGAGCAGTACTTC.

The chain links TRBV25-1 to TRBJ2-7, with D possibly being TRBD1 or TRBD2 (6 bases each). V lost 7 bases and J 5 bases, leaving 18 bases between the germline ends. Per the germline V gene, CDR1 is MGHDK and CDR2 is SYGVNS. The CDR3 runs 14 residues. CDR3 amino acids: CASTGGGWKNEQYF. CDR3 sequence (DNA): TGTGCCAGCACCGGGGGCGGCTGGAAGAACGAGCAGTACTTC.

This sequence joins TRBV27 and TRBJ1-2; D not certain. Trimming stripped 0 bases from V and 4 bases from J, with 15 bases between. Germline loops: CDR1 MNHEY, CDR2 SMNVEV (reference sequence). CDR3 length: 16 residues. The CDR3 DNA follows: TGTGCCAGCAGTTTATCGAGGAGGGCGGTCAGCTATGGCTACACCTTC. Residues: CASSLSRRAVSYGYTF.